The entry that follows covers one T cell receptor beta chain sequence. The antigen it binds to is not known. No base quality values were provided; no much bigger clone lies one nucleotide off. This sample stems from a study of siplizumab effects on memory and regulatory T cells (dated by TCRdb to between 2018 and 2021). Regarding the study in general: The study looked at the effect of siplizumab, an anti-CD2 antibody, on alloreactive T-cell subsets in allogeneic mixed lymphocyte reactions made from human PBMCs. Broad study findings and their caveats: Sequences below about 10^-5 frequency were poorly captured, so only a minor fraction of alloreactive clones could be mapped to unstimulated subsets. Whether proliferating Tregs from siplizumab cultures actually had suppressive function was not functionally confirmed. Of the alloreactive CD4+ clones that could be mapped, the Treg-derived share averaged about 67% with siplizumab compared with roughly 25% in control reactions. For roughly 75-97% of proliferating CD4+ or CD8+ clones, no naive or memory phenotype could be assigned. Greater diversity appeared to be present in unstimulated naive T cells than in memory T cells, and a substantial contribution to the alloresponse seemed to be made by naive cells. The cumulative frequency of alloreactive sequences traceable to unstimulated CD4+ memory T cells was significantly reduced by siplizumab.

The receptor library was made with the immunoSEQ multiplex PCR assay. Some 100,000 TCR templates per sample were assayed by the deep sequencing platform. Genomic DNA extracted from sorted T cells was used for TCRbeta CDR3 sequencing. From the authors' description of their analysis: The R programming language was used for the clonal analysis of the TCRbeta CDR3 data. Alloreactive CD4+ and CD8+ clones were identified by comparing unstimulated samples to CFSE-low samples taken after the reaction. Regulatory or non-regulatory origin was assigned to alloreactive CD4+ clones by matching of sequences to sorted unstimulated Treg and non-Treg repertoires. Entries here come from immuneACCESS through TCRdb and include only in-frame sequences with V and J called. Some clones fail to appear in such tables; in the studies checked, an unresolved V gene covers under half of the shortfall, and the cause of the remainder is unknown. V and J calls and clone size follow that table, whereas D and trimming were derived from the DNA. Present in this sample are 80,000 to 130,000 clones, more than 85% of which were seen just once. The ten largest account for around 2.7% of the sample.

Sorted unstimulated T cells and proliferating T cells recovered from mixed lymphocyte reactions underwent TCRbeta CDR3 sequencing. Fresh whole blood from approximately ten HLA-typed healthy donors was used to isolate PBMCs. The sequenced sample consisted of CD4+ T cells sorted from blood. This sequence was found in a human donor in good health. Some clones in this sample may be carry-over from other donors' samples.

The CDR3 has the sequence CASSPRHDTEAFF. DNA sequence: TGTGCCAGCAGCCCCCGTCATGACACTGAAGCTTTCTTT. The sequence is built from TRBV7-6 and TRBJ1-1; the D segment cannot be called with confidence. There are 13 amino acids in the CDR3, from cysteine to phenylalanine inclusive. Only the CDR3 region is kept as DNA, spanning 39 bases read in frame from base 1. CDR1 and CDR2 are read off the germline V gene as SGHVS and FNYEAQ. Deletion took 5 bases off V and 3 bases off J, with a span of 10 bases between the germline ends.